This T cell receptor beta chain appears in the sequencing data of a study of shared clonotypes between healthy human individuals. Study in general: Contributing individuals were a couple of females and three males aged 18 to 49. Study-level points and caveats: Represented diversity (both genetic and exposure-history) was limited by the small number of donors.

The material for each subset, its genomic DNA, was split evenly across several immunoSEQ plates. Measured with immunoSEQ multiplex PCR; TCRdb has only the in-frame clones, and not every one. This sample carries about 490,000 clones, around 73% of them seen once, and the ten largest clones take 9.5% to 15%. The CDR3 covers 14 residues. Trimming left V 3 bases short and J 4 bases short, with 12 bases between. CDR1 and CDR2 from the germline V gene are MDHEN and SYDVKM. The count of this clone is one. Its specificity is not known. Donors were healthy HIV-negative adults without recently reported acute infections or vaccinations.

The rearrangement joins TRBV28 to TRBJ1-2; D call uncertain. Sample: PBMCs. This receptor was obtained from a woman aged 40 to 50 in good health. Some clones in this sample may be carry-over from other donors' samples. In nucleotides, the CDR3 is TGTGCCAGCAGTTTTGCCGAGACTGGCTATGGCTACACCTTC. Protein product: CASSFAETGYGYTF.